Sequencing of this T cell receptor beta chain was carried out in a study of blood T cell repertoires in COVID-19. Method: immunoSEQ multiplex PCR; TCRdb's copy keeps in-frame clones and lacks some. The table has roughly 150,000 clones, 70% to 80% seen once; the top ten hold around 20%. Unmatched junction bases numbered 9, after V lost 7 bases and J lost 5 bases. The germline V gene encodes CDR1 SNHLY and CDR2 FYNNEI. CDR3 length: 14 residues. This rearrangement joins TRBV2 to TRBJ1-2, with TRBD1 matching over 8 bases. This clonotype was sampled from a woman aged 70-85 years in a cohort exposed to, infected with or recovered from COVID-19 (not recorded which). Sequenced input: PBMCs or T cells enriched from blood (not recorded which). CDR3 sequence: CASNQQGVSYGYTF. The DNA for the CDR3 is TGTGCCAGCAACCAACAGGGGGTTTCGTATGGCTACACCTTC.